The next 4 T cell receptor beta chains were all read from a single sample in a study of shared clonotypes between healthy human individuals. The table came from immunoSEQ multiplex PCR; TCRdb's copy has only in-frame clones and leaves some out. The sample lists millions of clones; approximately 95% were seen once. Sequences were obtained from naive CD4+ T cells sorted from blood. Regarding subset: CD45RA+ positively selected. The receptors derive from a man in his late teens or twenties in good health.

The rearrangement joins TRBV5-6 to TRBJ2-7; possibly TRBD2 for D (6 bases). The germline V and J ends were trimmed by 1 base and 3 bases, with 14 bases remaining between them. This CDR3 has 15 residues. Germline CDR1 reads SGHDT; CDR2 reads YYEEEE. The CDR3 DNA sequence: TGTGCCAGCAGCTTGTATCTTTTGGGGGGCTACGAGCAGTACTTC. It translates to CASSLYLLGGYEQYF.

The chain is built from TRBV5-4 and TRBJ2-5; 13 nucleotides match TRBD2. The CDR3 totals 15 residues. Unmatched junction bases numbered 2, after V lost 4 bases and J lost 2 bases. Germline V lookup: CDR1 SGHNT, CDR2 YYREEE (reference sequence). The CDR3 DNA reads TGTGCCAGCAGCGGGGGACTAGCGGGGCAAGAGACCCAGTACTTC. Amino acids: CASSGGLAGQETQYF.

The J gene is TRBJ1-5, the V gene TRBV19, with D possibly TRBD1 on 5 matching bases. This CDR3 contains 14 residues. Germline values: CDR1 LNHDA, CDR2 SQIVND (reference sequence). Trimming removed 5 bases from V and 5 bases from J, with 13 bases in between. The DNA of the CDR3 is TGTGCCAGTAGTGTCCAGGGTGGGGATCAGCCCCAGCATTTT. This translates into CASSVQGGDQPQHF. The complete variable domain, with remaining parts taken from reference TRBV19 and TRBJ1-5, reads DGGITQSPKYLFRKEGQNVTLSCEQNLNHDAMYWYRQDPGQGLRLIYYSQIVNDFQKGDIAEGYSVSREKKESFPLTVTSAQKNPTAFYLCASSVQGGDQPQHFGDGTRLSIL.

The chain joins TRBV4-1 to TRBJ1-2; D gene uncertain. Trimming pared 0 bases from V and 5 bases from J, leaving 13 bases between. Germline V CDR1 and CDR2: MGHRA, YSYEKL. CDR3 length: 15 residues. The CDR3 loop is CASSQEGATPYGYTF. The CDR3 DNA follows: TGCGCCAGCAGCCAAGAAGGTGCGACCCCTTATGGCTACACCTTC.